Included here is one T cell receptor beta chain sequence, with context. The antigen is undetermined. The data are from a study of cytomegalovirus exposure and HLA in healthy donors. Study-wide points: Testing in vitro showed three CMV-associated chains specific for CMV antigens.

Produced via immunoSEQ multiplex PCR; TCRdb's table is partial and in-frame only. The data show 150,000 to 180,000 clones, about 86% seen once. Sequencing was performed on PBMCs. This TCR was recovered from a human donor in good health.

CDR3 bases: TGTGCCAGTACGAGGCTTCTGGGTGTGAGTGAGCAGTTCTTC. It encodes CASTRLLGVSEQFF. The chain combines TRBV27 with TRBJ2-1; D remains ambiguous. This CDR3 contains 14 residues. Per the germline V gene, CDR1 is MNHEY and CDR2 is SMNVEV (reference sequence). V lost 9 bases and J 9 bases, leaving 21 bases between the germline ends.